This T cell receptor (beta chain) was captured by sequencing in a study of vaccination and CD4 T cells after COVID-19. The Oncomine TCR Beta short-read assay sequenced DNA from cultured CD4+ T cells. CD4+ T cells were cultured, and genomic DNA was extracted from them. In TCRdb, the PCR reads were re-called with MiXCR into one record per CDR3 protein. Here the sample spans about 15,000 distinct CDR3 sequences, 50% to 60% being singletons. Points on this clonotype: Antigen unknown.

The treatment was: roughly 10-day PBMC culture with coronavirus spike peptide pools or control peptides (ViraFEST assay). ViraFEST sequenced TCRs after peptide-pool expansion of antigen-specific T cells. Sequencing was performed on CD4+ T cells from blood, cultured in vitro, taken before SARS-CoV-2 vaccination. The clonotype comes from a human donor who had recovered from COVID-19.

CDR3 in amino acids: CASSVGPGNEQFF. In DNA, the CDR3 is TGTGCCAGCAGCGTGGGACCGGGCAATGAGCAGTTCTTC. The chain uses TRBV7-6 and TRBJ2-1, with D possibly called TRBD1 or TRBD2 (5 bases each). V shed 5 bases and J shed 6 bases, with 11 bases lying between them. This CDR3 is 13 amino acids long. Germline lookup yields CDR1 SGHVS and CDR2 FNYEAQ.